This TCR beta chain was recovered during a study of response to subunit inactivated influenza vaccine. The table lists this clonotype with many counts. Germline lookup yields CDR1 SGHTA and CDR2 FQGNSA. This CDR3 comprises 14 residues. V dropped 6 bases and J dropped 3; count of bases not matched to a gene: 4. TCRdb reprocessed the RT-PCR reads via MiXCR and lists one record per CDR3 protein. The data hold some 800,000 distinct CDR3 sequences, with 21% observed a single time. The TCR sequence derives from a middle-aged man who received an inactivated influenza vaccine. The sample was PBMCs from blood, taken around 5 days after vaccination. The chain uses TRBV7-2 and TRBJ2-3; 9 positions agree with TRBD2. The CDR3 protein is CASRLTSGTDTQYF. As DNA, the CDR3 is TGTGCCAGCAGGCTGACTAGCGGAACAGATACGCAGTATTTT. Full variable domain (rest looked up from reference TRBV7-2 and TRBJ2-3): GAGVSQSPSNKVTEKGKDVELRCDPISGHTALYWYRQSLGQGLEFLIYFQGNSAPDKSGLPSDRFSAERTGGSVSTLTIQRTQQEDSAVYLCASRLTSGTDTQYFGPGTRLTVL.